The clone carrying this T cell receptor (beta chain) came up a few times. Its target is unknown. These data are taken from a study of cytomegalovirus exposure and HLA in healthy donors. This CDR3 is 14 amino acids long. Trimming cost V 6 bases and J 3 bases, with 11 bases left between them. Germline V gene sequence: CDR1 MNHNS, CDR2 SASEGT. The primer mix had 60 Vbeta and 13 Jbeta primers. Measured with immunoSEQ multiplex PCR; TCRdb has only the in-frame clones, and not every one. Of nearly 200,000 clones listed, 70% to 85% are singletons. General observations from the study: V- and J-gene trimming in TCR beta was tied to a missense DCLRE1C variant by an analysis performed later. Specific recognition of CMV antigens was confirmed in vitro for a few chains (all CMV-associated).

The sequencing input was PBMCs. This TCR came from a boy between 2 and 10 years old in good health and CMV-seronegative. The rearrangement links TRBV6-1 to TRBJ2-2; D might be TRBD1 (5 bases). In DNA, the CDR3 is TGTGCCAGCAGCCGTGGGGCCTACACCGGGGAGCTGTTTTTT. Protein: CASSRGAYTGELFF.